This TCR beta chain was profiled in a study of CD8 T cells in Susac syndrome. The J segment lost 4 bases and the V segment lost 5 bases, leaving 16 bases of the junction unmatched. This CDR3 comprises 16 residues. Germline CDR1 is GTSNPN and CDR2 is SVGIG (reference sequence). After extraction with the RNeasy kit, roughly 0.5 to 1 ug of the RNA was reverse transcribed using random hexamers. From the immunoSEQ multiplex PCR reads, TCRdb called clonotypes with MiXCR, one entry per CDR3 protein. Counted here are 300,000 to 350,000 distinct CDR3 sequences, about 91% occurring once; the ten biggest clones make up roughly 0.064%.

The rearrangement joins TRBV30 to TRBJ1-1; 7 bases match TRBD1. This clonotype was obtained from a human donor with multiple sclerosis. Specimen: CD4+ T cells from PBMCs. The CDR3 sequence is CAWGGQRKFMSTEAFF. For the CDR3, the DNA is TGTGCCTGGGGGGGACAGCGAAAATTCATGAGCACTGAAGCTTTCTTT.